What follows are 28 T cell receptor beta chains derived from one specimen sequenced in a study of CD8+ T cells in alopecia areata. The sequencing template was cDNA reverse transcribed from extracted RNA. Sequencing used immunoSEQ multiplex PCR; TCRdb keeps in-frame clones, though not all of them. The table records more than 200,000 clones, 67% of them present only once. Here the sequenced sample was CD4+ T cells sorted from blood, taken at week 0. The receptor source for this set is a human donor with alopecia areata.

In this sample, this clone turned up a few times. The J gene is TRBJ1-2, the V gene TRBV6-5; 8 bases match TRBD1. V was pared by 2 bases and J by 7 bases, with 3 bases of the junction left unmatched. The CDR3 runs 13 residues. The germline CDR1 and CDR2 sequences are MNHEY and SVGAGI. Here the CDR3 reads CASSYPDRGGYTF. Here the CDR3 DNA reads TGTGCCAGCAGTTACCCAGACAGGGGTGGCTACACCTTC.

This clone was detected only a few times. The chain is built from TRBV7-2 and TRBJ1-2; maybe TRBD1 (5 bases). Germline V CDR1 and CDR2: SGHTA, FQGNSA. The CDR3 is 13 residues long. Trimming took 4 bases from V and 2 from J, leaving 8 bases between them. This CDR3 reads CASSSGRNYGYTF. DNA for the CDR3: TGTGCCAGCAGCTCGGGACGGAACTATGGCTACACCTTC.

The V call is TRBV29-1, the J call TRBJ2-5, with unresolved D. This CDR3 contains 12 residues. Germline values: CDR1 SQVTM, CDR2 ANQGSEA. Trimming stripped 6 bases from V and 1 base from J, with 9 bases between. CDR3 loop: CSVSELQETQYF. CDR3 in DNA: TGCAGCGTCTCGGAGCTCCAAGAGACCCAGTACTTC. The whole variable domain, remainder taken from reference TRBV29-1 and TRBJ2-5, is SAVISQKPSRDICQRGTSLTIQCQVDSQVTMMFWYRQQPGQSLTLIATANQGSEATYESGFVIDKFPISRPNLTFSTLTVSNMSPEDSSIYLCSVSELQETQYFGPGTRLLVL.

The sample holds one count of this clone. This rearrangement joins TRBV9 to TRBJ2-3; 7 bases are a match to TRBD2. In germline, CDR1 is SGDLS, CDR2 YYNGEE. J lost 4 bases, V lost 0 bases, and 11 bases had no gene match. The CDR3 contains 17 residues. The CDR3 DNA follows: TGTGCCAGCAGCGTAGGAGCCCCAGCGGGGTGGTCAGATACGCAGTATTTT. This gives the protein CASSVGAPAGWSDTQYF.

With respect to this clone: Other DNA sequences in this specimen translate into the identical CDR3. The V call is TRBV30, the J call TRBJ1-1; no clear D gene. Germline V gene sequence: CDR1 GTSNPN, CDR2 SVGIG (reference sequence). Trimming took 0 bases from V and 1 from J, leaving 6 bases between them. This CDR3 is built from 13 residues. DNA of the CDR3: TGTGCCTGGAGTGTGAGGCAGAACACTGAAGCTTTCTTT. Its protein product is CAWSVRQNTEAFF. The whole variable domain, remainder taken from reference TRBV30 and TRBJ1-1, is SQTIHQWPATLVQPVGSPLSLECTVEGTSNPNLYWYRQAAGRGLQLLFYSVGIGQISSEVPQNLSASRPQDRQFILSSKKLLLSDSGFYLCAWSVRQNTEAFFGQGTRLTVV.

The genes are TRBV9 and TRBJ1-1; D is possibly TRBD1 (5 bases). Trimming shortened V by 0 bases and J by 5 bases, and 14 bases separated the two germline ends. The germline V gene has CDR1 SGDLS and CDR2 YYNGEE. The CDR3 contains 15 residues. The CDR3 nucleotides read TGTGCCAGCAGCGTAGCTACCCAGGGAAGAACTGAAGCTTTCTTT. It encodes CASSVATQGRTEAFF.

The sample holds a few counts of this clone. V and J are TRBV6-5 and TRBJ2-7; D is unresolved. The V end lost 6 bases, the J end lost 0 bases, and 12 bases lay between the germline ends. This CDR3 has 14 amino acids. Germline lookup yields CDR1 MNHEY and CDR2 SVGAGI. CDR3 protein: CASSPHSPSYEQYF. The CDR3, as DNA: TGTGCCAGCAGCCCACACTCTCCCTCCTACGAGCAGTACTTC.

The table lists this clone with a few counts. V gene TRBV11-2 combines with J gene TRBJ2-6; D unclear. The length of the CDR3 is 15 residues. Germline lookup yields CDR1 SGHAT and CDR2 FQNNGV. With 6 bases removed from V and 0 bases from J, the gap between germline ends came to 9 bases. The CDR3, as DNA: TGTGCCAGCAGATCTATTCGCTCTGGGGCCAACGTCCTGACTTTC. Amino acids: CASRSIRSGANVLTF.

This clone was counted a single time. The gene calls are TRBV7-3 and TRBJ2-5, with D tentatively TRBD2 (5 bases). The length of the CDR3 is 13 residues. Germline assignment: CDR1 SGHTA and CDR2 FQGTGA. Between the trimmed V and J ends, which lost 5 bases and 4 bases, there was a span of 11 bases. DNA of the CDR3: TGTGCCAGCAGCCCTACTAGGGTAGAGACCCAGTACTTC. Its translation: CASSPTRVETQYF.

This CDR3 reads CASSKTGQGYSPLHF. The CDR3 DNA reads as TGTGCCAGCAGCAAAACTGGACAGGGGTATTCACCCCTCCACTTT. The V call is TRBV7-2, the J call TRBJ1-6, with 9 nucleotides matching TRBD1. CDR1 and CDR2 from the germline V gene are SGHTA and FQGNSA. Unmatched junction bases numbered 7, after V lost 5 bases and J lost 8 bases. The CDR3 loop spans 15 amino acids.

The rearrangement uses TRBV7-9 and TRBJ2-1, with D tentatively TRBD2 (5 bases). This CDR3 has 13 amino acids. CDR1 and CDR2 from the germline V gene are SEHNR and FQNEAQ (reference sequence). V gave up 1 base and J gave up 9 bases, with 10 bases separating them. Written as DNA, the CDR3 is TGTGCCAGCAGCTTAGGTCAGCGGAGTGAGCAGTTCTTC. Translated: CASSLGQRSEQFF.

The chain links TRBV27 to TRBJ2-7; TRBD1 might be the D (6 bases). V was shortened by 6 bases and J by 5 bases, with 11 bases between the two germline ends. CDR1 and CDR2 (germline): MNHEY, SMNVEV (reference sequence). CDR3 length: 12 residues. The CDR3 loop reads CASSPDRNEQYF. For the CDR3, the DNA is TGTGCCAGCAGCCCTGACAGGAACGAGCAGTACTTC.

The chain couples TRBV23-1 to TRBJ1-2; a weak D match, TRBD1 (6 bases). TRBV23-1 is an ORF, with its function uncertain. The V end was cut by 6 bases, the J end by 4 bases, with 15 bases between. This CDR3 spans 14 amino acids. Here the CDR3 DNA reads TGCGCCAGCAGCCTTTGTGGGGGCTTCTATGGCTACACCTTC. Its protein is CASSLCGGFYGYTF.

The gene calls are TRBV6-5 and TRBJ2-2; TRBD2 matches 10 bases. The J segment lost 7 bases and the V segment lost 1 base, leaving 6 bases of the junction unmatched. CDR3 length: 16 amino acids. The germline gives CDR1 MNHEY, CDR2 SVGAGI. The CDR3 is CASSYFASGGGGELFF. CDR3 bases: TGTGCCAGCAGTTACTTCGCTAGCGGGGGAGGCGGGGAGCTGTTTTTT.

This clone was detected a few times. The V call is TRBV5-1, the J call TRBJ1-2; 7 bases map to TRBD1. The V gene end was trimmed by 0 bases and the J gene end by 8 bases; junction bases not matched to a gene: 1. This CDR3 is built from 12 residues. Germline V gene lookup returns CDR1 SGHRS and CDR2 YFSETQ. The CDR3: CASSLEGGGYTF. In DNA form, the CDR3 reads TGCGCCAGCAGCTTGGAAGGGGGCGGCTACACCTTC.

The chain joins TRBV7-2 to TRBJ2-1; TRBD2 aligns across 10 bases. CDR3 length: 14 amino acids. V dropped 6 bases and J dropped 5; count of bases not matched to a gene: 4. Per germline, CDR1 SGHTA and CDR2 FQGNSA. CDR3 in amino acids: CASRRGLANNEQFF. CDR3 sequence (DNA): TGTGCCAGCAGGAGGGGACTAGCGAACAATGAGCAGTTCTTC.

The chain combines TRBV4-1 with TRBJ1-2; 7 bases are a match to TRBD1. V was clipped by 4 bases and J by 1 base; unmatched bases: 6. Germline CDR1 is MGHRA and CDR2 is YSYEKL. The length of the CDR3 is 15 residues. The CDR3 protein is CASSRGTEDNYGYTF. The CDR3 nucleotides are TGCGCCAGCAGCCGGGGGACAGAGGATAACTATGGCTACACCTTC.

The chain couples TRBV18 to TRBJ2-5; D may be TRBD1 or TRBD2 (6 bases each). Trimming removed 0 bases at V and 5 bases at J, with 16 bases between. The germline CDR1 and CDR2 sequences are KGHSH and LQKENI. The CDR3 is 16 amino acids. CDR3 amino acids: CASSPPISGARETQYF. CDR3 sequence (DNA): TGTGCCAGCTCACCACCGATATCGGGGGCACGGGAGACCCAGTACTTC.

This clone was observed a few times. The chain recombines TRBV5-1 with TRBJ2-1, with D possibly matching TRBD2 (5 bases). The CDR3 loop spans 16 amino acids. V lost 1 base to trimming and J lost 8 bases, with 19 bases between them. The germline gives CDR1 SGHRS, CDR2 YFSETQ. CDR3 bases: TGCGCCAGCAGCTTGAGCTGGGGAGCGTGGGTCGATGAGCAGTTCTTC. This encodes CASSLSWGAWVDEQFF.

This clone was counted ten times or more. The sample has other DNA sequences that encode this CDR3 too. The chain employs TRBV10-2 and TRBJ2-7; D is possibly TRBD2 (6 bases). CDR3 length: 12 residues. CDR1 is WSHSY, CDR2 SAAADI, per germline. Trimming stripped 4 bases from V and 3 bases from J, with 7 bases between. This chain's CDR3 is CASSVGGYEQYF. The CDR3, as DNA: TGCGCCAGCAGTGTGGGAGGCTACGAGCAGTACTTC.

The J gene is TRBJ1-5, the V gene TRBV4-3; D uncertain. CDR3 length: 14 amino acids. Germline V CDR1 and CDR2: LGHNA, YSLEER. The germline V and J ends were trimmed by 2 bases and 4 bases, with 9 bases remaining between them. The CDR3 is CASSQRRTNQPQHF. Written as DNA, the CDR3 is TGCGCCAGCAGCCAAAGGCGTACTAATCAGCCCCAGCATTTT.

The chain uses TRBV7-2 and TRBJ2-5; 7 bases match TRBD1. CDR3 length equals 15 residues. Trimming removed 5 bases from V and 2 bases from J; junction bases left unmatched: 8. The germline gives CDR1 SGHTA, CDR2 FQGNSA. The CDR3 DNA follows: TGTGCCAGCAGCAGAGGGGGCCAAGTTCAAGAGACCCAGTACTTC. Translated, it gives CASSRGGQVQETQYF.

The chain joins TRBV2 to TRBJ1-2; D is unclear. CDR1 and CDR2 from the germline V gene are SNHLY and FYNNEI. Trimming cost V 7 bases and J 2 bases, with 11 bases left between them. The CDR3 has 13 residues. CDR3 amino acids: CASIGVANYGYTF. CDR3 coding DNA: TGTGCCAGCATCGGGGTGGCGAACTATGGCTACACCTTC.

The chain joins TRBV30 to TRBJ2-4; D remains unclear. Germline CDR1 is GTSNPN and CDR2 is SVGIG (reference sequence). This CDR3 contains 12 residues. V lost 3 bases, J lost 0 bases, and 3 bases lay in between. The CDR3 DNA reads as TGTGCCTGGAGGCTAGCCAAAAACATTCAGTACTTC. Protein: CAWRLAKNIQYF.

V and J are TRBV2 and TRBJ1-1, with TRBD1 matching 7 bases. Germline-derived CDR1 and CDR2 are SNHLY and FYNNEI. The J segment lost 0 bases and the V segment lost 8 bases, leaving 3 bases of the junction unmatched. The CDR3 consists of 13 residues. In DNA form, the CDR3 reads TGTGCCAGCGTGGACAGGTTGAACACTGAAGCTTTCTTT. It specifies CASVDRLNTEAFF.

The chain recombines TRBV30 with TRBJ2-1, with TRBD1 matching 11 bases. Trimming cost V 3 bases and J 7 bases; bases outside gene matches: 8. The CDR3 length is 15 residues. CDR1 is GTSNPN and CDR2 is SVGIG in the germline V gene (reference sequence). Here the CDR3 reads CAWRRGGQGANEQFF. CDR3 in DNA: TGTGCCTGGAGACGGGGTGGACAGGGGGCTAATGAGCAGTTCTTC.

This chain uses TRBV13 with TRBJ1-1, with 10 bases aligning to TRBD1. This CDR3 has 16 residues. The V gene end was trimmed by 4 bases and the J gene end by 1 base; junction bases not matched to a gene: 6. CDR1 is PRHDT and CDR2 is FYEKMQ in the germline V gene (reference sequence). CDR3 sequence (DNA): TGTGCCAGCAGCTCGACAGGGGGCGTGTGGAACACTGAAGCTTTCTTT. This translates into CASSSTGGVWNTEAFF.

The CDR3, as DNA: TGCGCCAGCAGCTCGGGACAATATAATTCACCCCTCCACTTT. It codes for CASSSGQYNSPLHF. The chain couples TRBV4-1 to TRBJ1-6, with D perhaps TRBD1 (6 bases). The V gene's germline CDR1 is MGHRA and CDR2 YSYEKL. V was pared by 5 bases and J by 4 bases, with 9 bases between. The CDR3 loop spans 14 amino acids.